This T cell receptor (beta chain) was recorded in a study of T cell clonality in common variable immunodeficiency. This clone was counted ten times or more. Profiled with immunoSEQ multiplex PCR; TCRdb holds only in-frame clones, not every one. The sample lists roughly 43,000 clones, none appearing once, the ten largest making up about 0.7%. The TCR was taken from a person between 18 and 75 years old in good health. The source material was peripheral blood mononuclear cells.

The covered CDR3 bases are TGTGCCAGCAGCGTAGAGGGACTAGCGGGGGTTGATACG. Protein: CASSVEGLAGVDT. The complete CDR3 reads CASSVEGLAGVDTQYF. The chain links TRBV9 to TRBJ2-3, with 14 bases matching TRBD2. The read is 3 residues too short to cover the CDR3 end, so that end is filled in from the germline J gene. The CDR3 consists of 16 residues. Germline values: CDR1 SGDLS, CDR2 YYNGEE. With V trimmed by 0 bases and J by 6 bases, 3 bases remained unmatched. The full variable domain, in which reference TRBV9 and TRBJ2-3 provide the parts outside the CDR3, is DSGVTQTPKHLITATGQRVTLRCSPRSGDLSVYWYQQSLDQGLQFLIQYYNGEERAKGNILERFSAQQFPDLHSELNLSSLELGDSALYFCASSVEGLAGVDTQYFGPGTRLTVL.